These T cell receptor beta chains were read from a single sample in a study of T cells in Graves' hyperthyroidism and ophthalmopathy. TCRdb itself ran the multiplex PCR reads through MiXCR, one entry per CDR3 protein. The sample comprises 550,000 to 650,000 distinct CDR3 sequences, about 14% of which are singletons, and more than 11% rests with the top ten. The sample comprised blood. Source of these receptors: a woman aged 40 to 50 with Graves' hyperthyroidism. CDR3s include the opening cysteine and the closing phenylalanine or tryptophan. A D gene is named only where the DNA matches it firmly. Not every row has a clone size; where given, it reads once, few, many or a size class.

j_call v_call d_call clone_size cdr3_aa cdr3_nt
TRBJ2-1 TRBV5-1 TRBD2 few CASSFFAQRDSYNEQFF TGCGCCAGCAGCTTTTTCGCACAGCGGGACTCCTACAATGAGCAGTTCTTC
TRBJ2-3 TRBV20-1 TRBD2 many CSATGLAWGTQYF TGCAGTGCTACGGGACTAGCTTGGGGTACGCAGTATTTT
TRBJ2-2 TRBV24-1 TRBD1 many CATSDSWTGTGASNTGELFF TGTGCCACCAGTGATTCCTGGACCGGGACAGGGGCCTCGAACACCGGGGAGCTGTTTTTT
TRBJ2-5 TRBV30 NA many CAWTRQRETQYF TGTGCCTGGACCCGGCAGCGAGAGACCCAGTACTTC
TRBJ2-1 TRBV24-1 TRBD2 NA CATSDPGREGSYNEQFF TGTGCCACCAGTGACCCTGGTCGGGAGGGATCCTACAATGAGCAGTTCTTC
TRBJ1-4 TRBV7-8 TRBD1 many CASSPRDRGWTNEKLFF TGTGCCAGCAGCCCAAGAGACAGGGGGTGGACTAATGAAAAACTGTTTTTT
TRBJ2-5 TRBV10-3 NA NA CAISESSGQETQYF TGTGCCATCAGTGAGTCAAGCGGCCAAGAGACCCAGTACTTC
TRBJ2-7 TRBV5-1 TRBD2 NA CASSPGGGHYEQYF TGCGCCAGCAGCCCCGGGGGGGGGCACTACGAGCAGTACTTC
TRBJ1-1 TRBV6-1 NA many CASIERGPLNTEAFF TGTGCCAGCATCGAGAGGGGACCGTTGAACACTGAAGCTTTCTTT
TRBJ1-2 TRBV30 NA many CAWSRETNYGYTF TGTGCCTGGAGTCGAGAGACAAACTATGGCTACACCTTC
TRBJ1-2 TRBV2 TRBD1 many CASEGQVFYGYTF TGTGCCAGCGAGGGACAGGTTTTTTATGGCTACACCTTC
TRBJ2-1 TRBV28 TRBD2 many CASSLSSGRRIEQFF TGTGCCAGCAGTTTAAGTAGCGGGAGACGCATTGAGCAGTTCTTC
TRBJ1-5 TRBV5-1 NA many CASSLLGHSNQPQHF TGCGCCAGCAGCTTACTGGGGCATAGCAATCAGCCCCAGCATTTT
TRBJ1-5 TRBV27 NA many CASSLIWGGEQPQHF TGTGCCAGCTCCTTAATTTGGGGGGGCGAACAGCCCCAGCATTTT
TRBJ1-2 TRBV2 NA many CASTNRATDTF TGTGCCAGCACTAACCGGGCGACGGACACCTTC
TRBJ1-5 TRBV2 NA many CASKRDSNQPQHF TGTGCCAGCAAGAGGGATAGCAATCAGCCCCAGCATTTT
TRBJ2-6 TRBV18 NA NA CASSPQGQSSGANVLTF TGTGCCAGCTCACCACAGGGTCAGAGCTCTGGGGCCAACGTCCTGACTTTC
TRBJ1-4 TRBV5-1 TRBD1 few CASSLEQGAAGKLFF TGCGCCAGCAGCTTGGAACAGGGGGCGGCGGGAAAACTGTTTTTT
TRBJ2-1 TRBV6-2/TRBV6-3 TRBD1 many CASAARPGQTTVDEQFF TGTGCCAGCGCCGCGCGACCGGGACAGACAACCGTCGATGAGCAGTTCTTC
TRBJ2-1 TRBV15 TRBD2 few CATSLTHPAGGHNEQFF TGTGCCACCAGCCTTACCCACCCAGCGGGAGGCCACAATGAGCAGTTCTTC
TRBJ1-3 TRBV6-1 NA NA CASSRTETGDTIYF TGTGCCAGCAGCCGGACGGAGACTGGAGACACCATATATTTT
TRBJ2-1 TRBV5-1 TRBD1 few CASSLAGQGVNEQFF TGCGCCAGCAGCTTGGCCGGACAGGGAGTCAATGAGCAGTTCTTC
TRBJ2-2 TRBV10-2 TRBD2 many CASSLAGGTGELFF TGCGCCAGCAGTCTAGCGGGAGGTACCGGGGAGCTGTTTTTT